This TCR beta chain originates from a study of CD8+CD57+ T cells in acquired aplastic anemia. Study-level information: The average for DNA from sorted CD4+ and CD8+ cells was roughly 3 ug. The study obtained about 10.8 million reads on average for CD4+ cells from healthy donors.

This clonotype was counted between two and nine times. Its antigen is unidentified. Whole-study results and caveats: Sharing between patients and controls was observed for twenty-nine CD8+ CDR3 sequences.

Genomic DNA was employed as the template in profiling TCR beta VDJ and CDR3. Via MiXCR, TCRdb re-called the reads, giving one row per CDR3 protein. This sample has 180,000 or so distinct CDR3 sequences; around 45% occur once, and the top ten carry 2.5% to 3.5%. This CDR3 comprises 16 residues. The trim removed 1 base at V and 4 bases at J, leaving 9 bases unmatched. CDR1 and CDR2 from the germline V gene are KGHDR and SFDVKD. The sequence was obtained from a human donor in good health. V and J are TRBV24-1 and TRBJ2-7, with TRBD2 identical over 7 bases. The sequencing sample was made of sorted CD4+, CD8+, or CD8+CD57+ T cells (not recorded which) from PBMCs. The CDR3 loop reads CATSDFPTSVRYEQYF. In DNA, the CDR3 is TGTGCCACCAGTGATTTCCCAACTAGCGTAAGGTACGAGCAGTACTTC.